Below, 19 T cell receptor beta chains from the same sample are listed, as sequenced in a study of cytotoxic CD8 clonotypes in ibrutinib-treated CLL. The data were produced by immunoSEQ multiplex PCR, yet TCRdb's version contains in-frame clones alone and is incomplete. The data contain about 250,000 clones, roughly 70% of them singletons. The material was PBMCs, obtained after 24 months of ibrutinib treatment. The receptors stem from a human donor with chronic lymphocytic leukemia.

The chain joins TRBV28 to TRBJ1-3, with TRBD1 as a possible D gene (6 bases). The CDR3 is 15 residues long. Germline V lookup: CDR1 MDHEN, CDR2 SYDVKM. Trimming left V 4 bases short and J 0 bases short, with 10 bases between. DNA for the CDR3: TGTGCCAGCAGTTGGGTACAGGGCTCTGGAAACACCATATATTTT. It translates to CASSWVQGSGNTIYF.

The chain is built from TRBV5-1 and TRBJ2-7; D is perhaps TRBD2 (5 bases). CDR3 length equals 14 residues. Trimming took off 1 base at V and 5 bases at J, with 13 bases between the two ends. Germline V gene data show CDR1 as SGHRS and CDR2 as YFSETQ. The CDR3 DNA sequence: TGCGCCAGCAGCTTGTATACCGATAGCGACGAGCAGTACTTC. Encoded protein: CASSLYTDSDEQYF.

The chain is built from TRBV5-1 and TRBJ2-7; D gene unclear. V gave up 4 bases and J gave up 0 bases, with 5 bases separating them. Per the germline V gene, CDR1 is SGHRS and CDR2 is YFSETQ. The CDR3 consists of 12 residues. The CDR3 sequence is CASSLSSYEQYF. The CDR3 DNA sequence: TGCGCCAGCAGCCTGAGCTCCTACGAGCAGTACTTC.

This clone was counted only a few times. The chain carries TRBV28 and TRBJ2-7; D not certain. Trimming shortened V by 8 bases and J by 7 bases, and 9 bases separated the two germline ends. CDR3 length equals 10 residues. From germline, CDR1 is MDHEN and CDR2 SYDVKM. As DNA, the CDR3 is TGTGCCAGCGAATTCCCGGAGCAGTACTTC. Residues: CASEFPEQYF.

The chain carries TRBV28 and TRBJ2-7; 9 bases map to TRBD1. With V trimmed by 5 bases and J by 5 bases, 10 bases remained unmatched. The CDR3 is made up of 15 amino acids. From germline, CDR1 is MDHEN and CDR2 SYDVKM. CDR3 nucleotide sequence: TGTGCCAGCAGTATACCGGGGACAGGGTGGAACGAGCAGTACTTC. Protein product: CASSIPGTGWNEQYF.

The rearrangement links TRBV27 to TRBJ2-7; D might be TRBD1 (5 bases). V lost 4 bases and J lost 6, with 16 bases in between. Germline V gives CDR1 MNHEY, CDR2 SMNVEV (reference sequence). This CDR3 is built from 14 residues. CDR3: CASSSDQGTAEQYF. For the CDR3, the DNA is TGTGCCAGCAGTTCCGACCAGGGTACTGCCGAGCAGTACTTC.

This clone was seen a few times. The chain employs TRBV4-2 and TRBJ1-5; D is ambiguous. Germline V gene data show CDR1 as LGHNA and CDR2 as YNFKEQ. The V end lost 0 bases, the J end lost 6 bases, and 6 bases lay between the germline ends. The CDR3 is 13 residues long. CDR3 bases: TGTGCCAGCAGCCAAGATCTCCCTCAGCCCCAGCATTTT. Amino acid sequence: CASSQDLPQPQHF.

In its sample, this clone was seen once. V gene TRBV29-1 combines with J gene TRBJ1-2; TRBD1 matches at 9 bases. V lost 7 bases, J lost 3 bases, and 0 bases stayed unmatched. The length of the CDR3 is 11 residues. Looked up from germline, CDR1 is SQVTM and CDR2 is ANQGSEA. The CDR3 here is CSGTGDYGYTF. As DNA, the CDR3 is TGCAGCGGGACAGGGGACTATGGCTACACCTTC.

The rearrangement uses TRBV2 and TRBJ2-5; D is unclear. The V end was cut by 1 base, the J end by 3 bases, with 9 bases between. The germline gives CDR1 SNHLY, CDR2 FYNNEI. This CDR3 comprises 14 residues. CDR3 in amino acids: CASSEEGGKETQYF. Here the CDR3 DNA reads TGTGCCAGCAGTGAAGAAGGCGGTAAAGAGACCCAGTACTTC.

V and J are TRBV5-8 and TRBJ2-1; TRBD2 matches 7 bases. V lost 4 bases, J lost 4 bases, and 8 bases stayed unmatched. CDR3 length: 15 residues. Per germline, CDR1 SGHTS and CDR2 YDEGEE. The DNA for the CDR3 is TGTGCCAGCAGCCCCGGGACTAACTCATACAATGAGCAGTTCTTC. Translating it yields CASSPGTNSYNEQFF.

This chain links TRBV19 with TRBJ2-1; 13 positions match TRBD2. CDR1 and CDR2 (germline): LNHDA, SQIVND (reference sequence). V was clipped by 10 bases and J by 4 bases; unmatched bases: 4. The CDR3 is 14 amino acids. The CDR3 protein is CAKKGLAGYNEQFF. The CDR3 DNA reads as TGTGCCAAAAAGGGACTAGCGGGATACAATGAGCAGTTCTTC.

The genes are TRBV28 and TRBJ2-5, with 8 bases fitting TRBD1. Looked up from germline, CDR1 is MDHEN and CDR2 is SYDVKM. The CDR3 spans 13 residues. The ends lost 6 bases at V and 3 bases at J; junction bases unmatched: 3. CDR3 sequence: CASSKDREETQYF. The CDR3 DNA reads as TGTGCCAGCAGCAAGGACAGGGAAGAGACCCAGTACTTC.

The chain couples TRBV18 to TRBJ1-1; TRBD1 aligns across 8 bases. There are 15 residues in the CDR3. Trimming cost V 3 bases and J 4 bases; bases outside gene matches: 7. The germline V gene has CDR1 KGHSH and CDR2 LQKENI. As DNA, the CDR3 is TGTGCCAGCTCACCGATACAGGGGGAAGGCACTGAAGCTTTCTTT. Protein sequence: CASSPIQGEGTEAFF.

This clone occurred a few times. V usage is TRBV28 and J usage is TRBJ2-5, with a weak D call TRBD2 (6 bases). The germline CDR1 and CDR2 sequences are MDHEN and SYDVKM. The V end was cut by 3 bases, the J end by 5 bases, with 10 bases between. The CDR3 extends over 13 amino acids. CDR3 sequence: CASSLAGRETQYF. The DNA of the CDR3 is TGTGCCAGCAGTTTGGCGGGAAGGGAGACCCAGTACTTC.

This clone has just one count. The chain recombines TRBV7-2 with TRBJ1-2, with D possibly matching TRBD1 (6 bases). The CDR3 sequence is 13 residues long. V was cut by 4 bases and J by 5 bases, with 11 bases left in between. Germline V CDR1 and CDR2: SGHTA, FQGNSA. The CDR3 is CASSWRQDYGYTF. In nucleotides, the CDR3 is TGTGCCAGCAGCTGGAGACAGGATTATGGCTACACCTTC.

The genes are TRBV5-1 and TRBJ2-2; 10 bases match TRBD1. Germline loops: CDR1 SGHRS, CDR2 YFSETQ. The J segment lost 7 bases and the V segment lost 5 bases, leaving 17 bases of the junction unmatched. This CDR3 region has 18 residues. The CDR3 region has the DNA TGCGCCAGCAGACAGGGACTGACAGGGGGCGAAGGGATCGGGGAGCTGTTTTTT. Protein product: CASRQGLTGGEGIGELFF. The full variable domain, rest sourced from reference TRBV5-1 and TRBJ2-2, is KAGVTQTPRYLIKTRGQQVTLSCSPISGHRSVSWYQQTPGQGLQFLFEYFSETQRNKGNFPGRFSGRQFSNSRSEMNVSTLELGDSALYLCASRQGLTGGEGIGELFFGEGSRLTVL.

The chain combines TRBV7-2 with TRBJ2-5, with TRBD2 identical over 13 bases. Germline V gene lookup returns CDR1 SGHTA and CDR2 FQGNSA. This CDR3 has 18 residues. The trim removed 2 bases at V and 5 bases at J, leaving 11 bases unmatched. The CDR3 loop reads CASSLMGLAGWVGETQYF. DNA of the CDR3: TGTGCCAGCAGCTTAATGGGACTAGCGGGATGGGTTGGGGAGACCCAGTACTTC.

The rearrangement joins TRBV9 to TRBJ1-3; no clear D gene. Germline loops: CDR1 SGDLS, CDR2 YYNGEE. There are 13 residues in the CDR3. Trimming pared 5 bases from V and 9 bases from J, leaving 15 bases between. The chain's CDR3 is CASSNHGEGTIYF. The CDR3 region has the DNA TGTGCCAGCAGTAATCATGGGGAGGGCACCATATATTTT.

Notes on this clone: The junction and the germline gene differ at one end; a read error may be behind it. The rearrangement links TRBV7-7 to TRBJ2-1; D gene unclear. CDR1 is SSHAT, CDR2 FNYEAQ, per germline (reference sequence). The CDR3 is 14 residues long. The CDR3 DNA follows: TGTGCTAGCAGCTTAAGGTCGCAGGCCGATGAGCAGTTCTTC. Amino acid sequence: CASSLRSQADEQFF.